These 29 T cell receptor beta chains share one sample of origin, sequenced in a study of T cells in Graves' hyperthyroidism and ophthalmopathy. Using RNA transcripts as the source, TCR beta CDR3 regions were amplified. Primed by the HTBI set, a first-round RT-PCR was run on the TCR CDR3. TCRdb analysed the multiplex PCR reads with MiXCR anew, one entry per CDR3 protein. The profile shows around 190,000 distinct CDR3 sequences, about a sixth of them singletons. Sequencing was carried out using blood. The receptors were sampled from a woman between 50 and 59 years old with Graves' hyperthyroidism.

The V gene is TRBV7-8, the J gene TRBJ2-7; weak D call: TRBD1 (7 bases). V lost 2 bases and J lost 3, with 14 bases in between. This CDR3 has 15 amino acids. Germline loops: CDR1 SGHVS, CDR2 FQNEAQ. In nucleotides, the CDR3 is TGTGCCAGCAGCTTAATAGGGACAGCGGGCTACGAGCAGTACTTC. It codes for CASSLIGTAGYEQYF.

This clonotype was counted at least ten times. This sequence joins TRBV24-1 and TRBJ1-5; 9 bases are a match to TRBD1. J lost 4 bases, V lost 6 bases, and 6 bases had no gene match. This CDR3 region has 15 residues. Per the germline V gene, CDR1 is KGHDR and CDR2 is SFDVKD. CDR3 sequence reads: CATSTTGGGNQPQHF. The CDR3 DNA reads TGTGCCACCAGTACCACAGGGGGCGGAAATCAGCCCCAGCATTTT.

This clonotype was seen repeatedly, ten times or more. V gene TRBV20-1 combines with J gene TRBJ1-4; possible D gene TRBD1, 5 bases. CDR1 is DFQATT, CDR2 SNEGSKA, per germline (reference sequence). This CDR3 has 14 residues. V lost 1 base and J 6 bases, leaving 12 bases between the germline ends. The CDR3 DNA reads as TGCAGTGCTAGAGCGGGGGGAGGTCATGAAAAACTGTTTTTT. It is translated as CSARAGGGHEKLFF.

On this clonotype: Being one base from a much bigger clone, this may be a read error. J is TRBJ2-3 and V is TRBV7-8; possibly TRBD1 or TRBD2 for D (6 bases each). This CDR3 has 13 residues. The V end lost 2 bases, the J end lost 8 bases, and 11 bases lay between the germline ends. In germline, CDR1 is SGHVS, CDR2 FQNEAQ. CDR3 loop: CASSLPGAGTQYF. DNA of the CDR3: TGTGCCAGCAGCTTACCGGGGGCAGGTACGCAGTATTTT.

This clonotype showed up many times. The chain carries TRBV20-1 and TRBJ2-7; no definite D call. This CDR3 comprises 12 residues. Trimming removed 0 bases at V and 2 bases at J, with 5 bases between. Looked up from germline, CDR1 is DFQATT and CDR2 is SNEGSKA (reference sequence). The CDR3 DNA is TGCAGTGCTAGAGAAGGGACCTACGAGCAGTACTTC. It codes for CSAREGTYEQYF.

This clonotype came up many times. This chain uses TRBV11-2 with TRBJ1-5; tentative D call: TRBD1 (6 bases). Between the trimmed V and J ends, which lost 6 bases and 3 bases, there was a span of 12 bases. Germline CDR1 and CDR2: SGHAT and FQNNGV. This CDR3 region has 14 residues. The CDR3 sequence is CASSAGATNQPQHF. Here the CDR3 DNA reads TGTGCCAGCAGTGCAGGGGCAACCAATCAGCCCCAGCATTTT.

The chain combines TRBV12-3 or TRBV12-4 with TRBJ1-4; 12 bases line up with TRBD1. This CDR3 is built from 16 residues. J was trimmed by 7 bases and V by 6 bases; bases with no gene match: 9. The CDR3 spells CASRPSRDRGREKLFF. CDR3 sequence (DNA): TGTGCCAGCAGACCTTCCCGGGACAGGGGGCGTGAAAAACTGTTTTTT.

This clonotype was recorded at least ten times. The chain employs TRBV12-3 or TRBV12-4 and TRBJ1-2; TRBD1 is a possible D gene (5 bases). V was clipped by 2 bases and J by 6 bases, with 16 bases between them. The CDR3 spans 15 residues. CDR3 nucleotide sequence: TGTGCCAGCAGTTTACGGGCAGGGTGGAGTGATGGCTACACCTTC. Protein sequence: CASSLRAGWSDGYTF.

Many counts were recorded for this clonotype. This chain uses TRBV12-3 or TRBV12-4 with TRBJ2-3, with TRBD1 matching 7 bases. V lost 6 bases to trimming and J lost 0 bases; unmatched junction nucleotides: 6. This CDR3 is built from 15 residues. CDR3 bases: TGTGCCAGCAGCCTCCGGGACAGTAGCACAGATACGCAGTATTTT. Translated, it gives CASSLRDSSTDTQYF.

Turning to this clonotype: A clone one base away is much larger, so this may be a read error. V is TRBV5-1 and J is TRBJ2-7; the D is unclear. Germline values: CDR1 SGHRS, CDR2 YFSETQ. V lost 4 bases, J lost 6 bases, and 17 bases lay in between. CDR3 length: 14 residues. CDR3 bases: TGCGCCAGCAGCCCGGTTTCAGCGAGCTGCGAGCAGTACTTC. It is translated as CASSPVSASCEQYF. Full variable domain (rest looked up from reference TRBV5-1 and TRBJ2-7): KAGVTQTPRYLIKTRGQQVTLSCSPISGHRSVSWYQQTPGQGLQFLFEYFSETQRNKGNFPGRFSGRQFSNSRSEMNVSTLELGDSALYLCASSPVSASCEQYFGPGTRLTVT.

In its sample, this clonotype was seen a few times. This chain connects TRBV7-3 to TRBJ2-2, with D possibly matching TRBD1 (7 bases). This CDR3 is built from 15 residues. V was cut by 2 bases and J by 7 bases, with 14 bases left in between. Germline CDR1 reads SGHTA; CDR2 reads FQGTGA. The CDR3 region has the DNA TGTGCCAGCAGCTTAGCAGGGGGGCGAGGCGGGGAGCTGTTTTTT. Its translation: CASSLAGGRGGELFF.

V and J are TRBV9 and TRBJ2-2, with TRBD2 matching over 9 bases. The CDR3 contains 17 residues. The V gene's germline CDR1 is SGDLS and CDR2 YYNGEE. The V gene end was trimmed by 3 bases and the J gene end by 7 bases; junction bases not matched to a gene: 13. Written as DNA, the CDR3 is TGTGCCAGCAGCGACCCCTCCGGCGGGAGGGTGAACGGGGAGCTGTTTTTT. It specifies CASSDPSGGRVNGELFF.

This clonotype showed up many times. The rearrangement links TRBV20-1 to TRBJ2-3; D possibly corresponds to TRBD2 (6 bases). The CDR3 has 16 residues. V was shortened by 5 bases and J by 0 bases, with 18 bases between the two germline ends. The germline V gene encodes CDR1 DFQATT and CDR2 SNEGSKA (reference sequence). The CDR3 DNA is TGCAGTGCTCGGGACTCGCCAATCCCTAGCACAGATACGCAGTATTTT. This codes for CSARDSPIPSTDTQYF.

This chain connects TRBV13 to TRBJ2-7; no reliable D call. The CDR3 has 12 amino acids. Germline V gene lookup returns CDR1 PRHDT and CDR2 FYEKMQ (reference sequence). Trimming removed 0 bases at V and 7 bases at J, with 7 bases between. The CDR3, as DNA: TGTGCCAGCAGCTTAGGGAAGGTAGAGCAGTACTTC. Its protein product is CASSLGKVEQYF.

This clonotype was detected only once. The J gene is TRBJ2-2, the V gene TRBV28, with unresolved D. Germline values: CDR1 MDHEN, CDR2 SYDVKM. Trimming took off 6 bases at V and 2 bases at J, with 10 bases between the two ends. There are 14 residues in the CDR3. CDR3 in amino acids: CASSLVHNTGELFF. CDR3 in DNA: TGTGCCAGCAGCTTAGTTCATAACACCGGGGAGCTGTTTTTT.

This clonotype has only a few counts. The J gene is TRBJ1-2, the V gene TRBV7-9, with no clear D. Germline CDR1 and CDR2: SEHNR and FQNEAQ (reference sequence). Trimming cost V 1 base and J 4 bases, with 13 bases left between them. The CDR3 extends over 15 amino acids. This CDR3 reads CASSLEALQGYGYTF. The CDR3 nucleotides are TGTGCCAGCAGCTTAGAGGCCCTACAAGGCTATGGCTACACCTTC.

Ten or more counts support this clonotype. The rearrangement joins TRBV18 to TRBJ2-7; perhaps TRBD1 as D (7 bases). V was cut by 3 bases and J by 5 bases, with 14 bases left in between. The CDR3 runs to 14 residues. Germline CDR1 KGHSH, CDR2 LQKENI. The chain's CDR3 is CASSPGAGGNEQYF. The CDR3 DNA sequence: TGTGCCAGCTCACCCGGGGCAGGGGGGAACGAGCAGTACTTC.

The chain uses TRBV3-1 and TRBJ1-5; the match to TRBD1 covers 10 bases. After removal of 5 bases from V and 7 bases from J, the junction contained 5 bases not matched to a gene. The CDR3 length is 14 residues. Germline V lookup: CDR1 LGHDT, CDR2 YNNKEL (reference sequence). Here the CDR3 DNA reads TGTGCCAGCAGCTCTCGACAGGGGGCCCAGCCCCAGCATTTT. Its protein product is CASSSRQGAQPQHF.

This clonotype was picked up many times. The V call is TRBV7-9, the J call TRBJ2-5; 7 positions agree with TRBD1. V trimming: 3 bases; J trimming: 5 bases; junction bases outside the gene matches: 3. Germline CDR1 reads SEHNR; CDR2 reads FQNEAQ (reference sequence). The CDR3 spans 13 residues. CDR3 nucleotide sequence: TGTGCCAGCAGCTTTACAGGGGCCGAGACCCAGTACTTC. Amino acids: CASSFTGAETQYF.

This clonotype was recorded many times. In DNA, the CDR3 is TGCAGTGCTAGGTGGGACCTCTCCTACGAGCAGTACTTC. Its protein is CSARWDLSYEQYF. The gene calls are TRBV20-1 and TRBJ2-7, with D possibly called TRBD1 or TRBD2 (5 bases each). The CDR3 is 13 amino acids. Trimming shortened V by 3 bases and J by 0 bases, and 9 bases separated the two germline ends. In germline, CDR1 is DFQATT, CDR2 SNEGSKA (reference sequence).

This clonotype has ten or more counts. The rearrangement links TRBV12-3 or TRBV12-4 to TRBJ2-5; D uncertain. This CDR3 comprises 12 residues. The V end lost 6 bases, the J end lost 5 bases, and 10 bases lay between the germline ends. CDR3 nucleotide sequence: TGTGCCAGCAGCCCGGTGAGGGAGACCCAGTACTTC. Encoded protein: CASSPVRETQYF.

This clonotype has only a few counts. The chain recombines TRBV7-9 with TRBJ1-6; 9 nucleotides align to TRBD1. J gave up 9 bases and V 5 bases, and 8 bases lay outside the gene matches. Germline assignment: CDR1 SEHNR and CDR2 FQNEAQ (reference sequence). This CDR3 comprises 15 residues. The CDR3 DNA reads as TGTGCCAGCAGCAGGGGACAGGGCGGAGGTTCACCCCTCCACTTT. Its translation: CASSRGQGGGSPLHF.

V gene TRBV5-1 combines with J gene TRBJ2-7; the D is unclear. Trimming removed 5 bases from V and 6 bases from J, with 21 bases in between. The germline V gene has CDR1 SGHRS and CDR2 YFSETQ. The CDR3 has 15 amino acids. CDR3 region: CASSFDPNVFSEQYF. The CDR3 nucleotides read TGCGCCAGCAGTTTCGACCCGAATGTTTTTTCCGAGCAGTACTTC.

This clonotype showed up many times. The chain uses TRBV10-1 and TRBJ2-7; 13 bases match TRBD2. The CDR3 covers 13 residues. The V gene end was trimmed by 7 bases and the J gene end by 5 bases; junction bases not matched to a gene: 2. The germline V gene has CDR1 WNHNN and CDR2 SYGVQD (reference sequence). The CDR3 loop is CASTGTSGNEQYF. The DNA for the CDR3 is TGCGCCAGCACCGGGACTAGCGGGAACGAGCAGTACTTC.

This clonotype was counted ten times or more. The chain employs TRBV20-1 and TRBJ1-1, with a possible D match to TRBD1 (6 bases). V lost 3 bases, J lost 4 bases, and 15 bases lay in between. The CDR3 length is 14 residues. The germline V gene encodes CDR1 DFQATT and CDR2 SNEGSKA (reference sequence). In nucleotides, the CDR3 is TGCAGTGCTAGGTGGGGGCGAGGTCCCACTGAAGCTTTCTTT. It encodes CSARWGRGPTEAFF.

This clonotype has a count of ten or more. The gene calls are TRBV7-2 and TRBJ2-3; D ambiguous. The V end lost 4 bases, the J end lost 0 bases, and 5 bases lay between the germline ends. This CDR3 is built from 13 residues. Germline CDR1 is SGHTA and CDR2 is FQGNSA. CDR3 loop: CASSWDSTDTQYF. The CDR3, as DNA: TGTGCCAGCAGCTGGGATAGCACAGATACGCAGTATTTT.

The chain is built from TRBV5-5 and TRBJ2-5; possibly TRBD2 for D (5 bases). Trimming took off 2 bases at V and 0 bases at J, with 14 bases between the two ends. CDR1 SGHKS and CDR2 YYEKEE come from the germline V gene (reference sequence). The CDR3 spans 16 residues. CDR3 in amino acids: CASSLNPYGNQETQYF. CDR3 DNA: TGTGCCAGCAGCTTAAATCCGTACGGGAACCAAGAGACCCAGTACTTC.

The rearrangement links TRBV10-3 to TRBJ2-3, with no clear D. Germline V gene data show CDR1 as ENHRY and CDR2 as SYGVKD. This CDR3 has 12 amino acids. The germline V and J ends were trimmed by 5 bases and 8 bases, with 11 bases remaining between them. The CDR3 reads CAISSSGGTQYF. DNA of the CDR3: TGTGCCATCAGTTCATCGGGTGGTACGCAGTATTTT.

Many counts were recorded for this clonotype. The chain carries TRBV29-1 and TRBJ1-3, with 7 bases aligning to TRBD1. This CDR3 region has 14 residues. J gave up 0 bases and V 6 bases, and 5 bases lay outside the gene matches. Germline lookup yields CDR1 SQVTM and CDR2 ANQGSEA. CDR3 region: CSVGDRPSGNTIYF. As DNA, the CDR3 is TGCAGCGTGGGGGACAGACCCTCTGGAAACACCATATATTTT.